This TCR beta chain appears in the sequencing data of a study of cytomegalovirus exposure and HLA in healthy donors. Study details: There were 100 million to 120 million unique TCR beta sequences, drawn from 150 million to 200 million T cells, in an earlier analysis.

This clone was counted a single time. The antigen remains undetermined. Primers included in the PCR were 60 Vbeta and 13 Jbeta primers. The assay was immunoSEQ multiplex PCR, and TCRdb's table has in-frame clones only and misses some. The data show fewer than 200,000 clones, roughly two thirds seen once. Trimming took 4 bases from V and 6 from J, leaving 11 bases between them. Germline CDR1 and CDR2: KGHSH and LQKENI. The CDR3 extends over 13 amino acids. Study results and caveats: Other equally common chains were less clonally expanded than HLA-associated TCR beta chains, a later analysis showed. According to a later analysis, most TCR beta chains associated with CMV appeared HLA-restricted.

The chain couples TRBV18 to TRBJ2-3; maybe TRBD2 (5 bases). The TCR was taken from a woman aged 25 to 39 in good health and CMV-seronegative. The sequenced material came from PBMCs. The CDR3 here is CASSRPGEDTQYF. The CDR3 DNA reads as TGTGCCAGCTCACGTCCCGGGGAGGATACGCAGTATTTT.